This T cell receptor (beta chain) was recorded in a study of regulatory T cells in long-lasting Graves disease. Turning to the study itself: New Graves' disease cases had less than 3 months of antithyroid drugs. Study results and caveats: Newly diagnosed patients had higher TCR diversity than persistent Graves' patients did. Among the persistent patients, about 3,000 public clonotypes were shared, more than the 950 to 1,000 shared among new patients.

As for this clonotype: The antigen remains undetermined.

Time point here: newly diagnosed GD, antithyroid drugs for less than 3 months. PBMC RNA served as the TCR library source. An endocrinology department in Xi'an, China, supplied the patients. Germline V gene lookup returns CDR1 WSHSY and CDR2 SAAADI. CDR3 size: 14 residues. V lost 7 bases and J lost 5, with 17 bases in between. Investigators prepared the TCR beta libraries by applying iRepertoire HTBI primers and Arm-PCR of CDR3 regions. One entry per CDR3 protein, called by TCRdb with MiXCR from the multiplex PCR reads. This table has a few hundred thousand distinct CDR3 sequences, 20% to 25% appearing once.

The genes are TRBV10-2 and TRBJ1-2; D is uncertain. The sequencing here drew on peripheral blood mononuclear cells (PBMCs), taken at new diagnosis, from a patient treated with antithyroid drugs. The TCR comes from a female donor with Graves disease. The CDR3 loop reads CASIRGSGQYGYTF. CDR3 in DNA: TGCGCCAGCATCAGAGGTAGTGGTCAATATGGCTACACCTTC.